What follows describes a single T cell receptor beta chain. This entry belongs to a study of technical replicates of blood from a handful of donors. CDR1 and CDR2 (germline): LNHNV, YYDKDF (reference sequence). The V segment lost 0 bases and the J segment 3 bases; nucleotides outside the gene matches: 12. This CDR3 is 19 amino acids long. Method: immunoSEQ multiplex PCR; TCRdb's copy keeps in-frame clones and lacks some. Of approximately 99,000 clones in the sample, about 95% were seen once. The chain combines TRBV15 with TRBJ2-1; TRBD2 aligns across 9 bases. Sequencing was performed on T cells isolated from PBMCs. This receptor was identified in a human donor in good health. CDR3 DNA: TGTGCCACCAGCAGAGATTTGGGACTAGCAGGCGAAAACTACAATGAGCAGTTCTTC. Protein product: CATSRDLGLAGENYNEQFF.